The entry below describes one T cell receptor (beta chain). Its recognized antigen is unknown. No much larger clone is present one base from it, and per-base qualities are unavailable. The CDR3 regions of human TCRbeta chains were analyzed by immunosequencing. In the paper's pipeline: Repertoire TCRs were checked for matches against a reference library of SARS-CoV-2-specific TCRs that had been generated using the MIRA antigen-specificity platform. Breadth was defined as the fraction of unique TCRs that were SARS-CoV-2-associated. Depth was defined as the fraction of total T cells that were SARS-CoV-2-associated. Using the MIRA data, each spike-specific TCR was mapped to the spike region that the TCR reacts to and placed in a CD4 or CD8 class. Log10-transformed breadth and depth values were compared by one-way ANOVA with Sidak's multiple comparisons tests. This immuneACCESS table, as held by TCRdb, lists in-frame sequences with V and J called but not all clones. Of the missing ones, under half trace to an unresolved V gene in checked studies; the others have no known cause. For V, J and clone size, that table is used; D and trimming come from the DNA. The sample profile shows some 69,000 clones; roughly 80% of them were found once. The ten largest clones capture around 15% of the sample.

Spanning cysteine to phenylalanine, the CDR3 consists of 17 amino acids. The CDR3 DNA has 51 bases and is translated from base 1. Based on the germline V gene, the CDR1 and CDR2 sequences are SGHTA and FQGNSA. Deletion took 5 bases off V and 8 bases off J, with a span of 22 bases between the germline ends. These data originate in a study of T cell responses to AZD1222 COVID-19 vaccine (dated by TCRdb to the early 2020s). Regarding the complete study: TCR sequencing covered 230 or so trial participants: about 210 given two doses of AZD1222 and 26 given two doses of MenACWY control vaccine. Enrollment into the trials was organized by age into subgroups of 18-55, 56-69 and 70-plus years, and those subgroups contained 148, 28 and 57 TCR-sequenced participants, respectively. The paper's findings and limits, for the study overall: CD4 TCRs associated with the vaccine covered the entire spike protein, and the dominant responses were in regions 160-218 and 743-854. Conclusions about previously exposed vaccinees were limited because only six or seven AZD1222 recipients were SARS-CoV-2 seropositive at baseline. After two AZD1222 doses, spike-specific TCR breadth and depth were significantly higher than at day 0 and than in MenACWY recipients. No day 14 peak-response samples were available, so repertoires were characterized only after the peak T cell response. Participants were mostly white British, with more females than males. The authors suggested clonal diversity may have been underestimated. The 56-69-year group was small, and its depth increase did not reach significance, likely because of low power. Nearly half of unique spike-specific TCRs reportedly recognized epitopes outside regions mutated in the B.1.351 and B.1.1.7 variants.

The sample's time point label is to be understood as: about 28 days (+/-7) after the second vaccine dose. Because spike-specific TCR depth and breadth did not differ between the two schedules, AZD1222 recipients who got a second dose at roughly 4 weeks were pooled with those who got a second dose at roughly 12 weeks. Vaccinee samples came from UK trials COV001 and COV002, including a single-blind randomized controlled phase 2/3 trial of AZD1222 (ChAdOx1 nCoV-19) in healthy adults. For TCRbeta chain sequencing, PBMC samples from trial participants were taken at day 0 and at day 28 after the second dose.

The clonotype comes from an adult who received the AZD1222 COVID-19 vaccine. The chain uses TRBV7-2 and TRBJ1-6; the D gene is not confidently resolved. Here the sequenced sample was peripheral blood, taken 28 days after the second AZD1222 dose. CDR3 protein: CASSLTFGRLQHSPLHF. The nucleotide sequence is TGTGCCAGCAGCCTCACCTTCGGCAGGCTCCAACATTCACCCCTCCACTTT.